Presented here are 6 T cell receptor beta chains from one specimen sequenced in a study of cytomegalovirus exposure and HLA in healthy donors. It was with 60 Vbeta and 13 Jbeta primers that the PCR ran. Profiling relied on immunoSEQ multiplex PCR, and the TCRdb table lists in-frame clones only, not all of them. The sample comprises under 200,000 clones, almost 85% of which are singletons, and about 2.3% rests with the top ten. The sample consisted of PBMCs. These receptors all come from a woman in her 50s in good health and CMV-seronegative.

CDR3 sequence reads: CASSPLRQGGYEQYF. The CDR3 nucleotides read TGTGCCAGCAGCCCCCTACGACAGGGCGGGTACGAGCAGTACTTC. V and J are TRBV7-9 and TRBJ2-7, with 7 bases aligning to TRBD1. Trimming took 5 bases from V and 4 from J; bases not matched to a gene: 11. The CDR3 spans 15 residues. Germline CDR1 is SEHNR and CDR2 is FQNEAQ (reference sequence).

V and J are TRBV7-2 and TRBJ2-2; no clear D gene. V dropped 5 bases and J dropped 2 bases, with 3 bases sitting between them. Germline CDR1 and CDR2: SGHTA and FQGNSA. The CDR3 sequence is 12 residues long. CDR3 coding DNA: TGTGCCAGCAGCCATAACACCGGGGAGCTGTTTTTT. Encoded protein: CASSHNTGELFF.

This sequence joins TRBV2 and TRBJ1-2; 9 bases agree with TRBD1. Germline assignment: CDR1 SNHLY and CDR2 FYNNEI. J was trimmed by 7 bases and V by 1 base; bases with no gene match: 1. The CDR3 length is 13 residues. The CDR3 here is CASSEETGGGYTF. As DNA, the CDR3 is TGTGCCAGCAGTGAAGAGACAGGGGGTGGCTACACCTTC.

Notes on this clone: This sample includes further DNA sequences coding for the same CDR3. The chain couples TRBV11-2 to TRBJ2-7; D is unresolved. The CDR3 extends over 13 amino acids. V was clipped by 0 bases and J by 4 bases, with 7 bases between them. CDR1 SGHAT and CDR2 FQNNGV come from the germline V gene. The CDR3 loop reads CASSLDRFYEQYF. The CDR3 DNA reads as TGTGCCAGCAGCTTAGACAGGTTTTACGAGCAGTACTTC.

The chain carries TRBV27 and TRBJ2-5; D gene uncertain. Per the germline V gene, CDR1 is MNHEY and CDR2 is SMNVEV (reference sequence). This CDR3 is 8 amino acids long. Trimming cost V 5 bases and J 11 bases, with 3 bases left between them. Written as DNA, the CDR3 is TGTGCCAGCAGTCAGCAGTACTTC. This codes for CASSQQYF.

The chain combines TRBV7-2 with TRBJ2-1, with 9 bases aligning to TRBD2. The CDR3 length is 15 residues. V shed 4 bases, J shed 0 bases, and the junction held 1 base outside the gene matches. Germline V gene lookup returns CDR1 SGHTA and CDR2 FQGNSA. The CDR3 sequence is CASSYSGSSYNEQFF. As DNA, the CDR3 is TGTGCCAGCAGCTATAGCGGGAGCTCCTACAATGAGCAGTTCTTC.